Following are 8 T cell receptor beta chains from one sample sequenced in a study of blood T cell repertoires in COVID-19. Repertoires were generated with immunoSEQ multiplex PCR, while TCRdb's copy carries only in-frame clones and drops some. The data hold about 210,000 clones, with roughly 81% observed a single time. The specimen was peripheral blood. Receptor source: a woman aged 50 to 60 with active or convalescent COVID-19.

The V gene is TRBV10-3, the J gene TRBJ2-2; D is uncertain. Germline lookup yields CDR1 ENHRY and CDR2 SYGVKD. The CDR3 is made up of 16 amino acids. Trimming took 0 bases from V and 1 from J, leaving 9 bases between them. CDR3 DNA: TGTGCCATCAGTGAGTCCATAGAGCGGAACACCGGGGAGCTGTTTTTT. It is translated as CAISESIERNTGELFF.

The CDR3 coding sequence is TGCAGTGCTAGAATTGAACGGGAGCAGTACTTC. Amino acid sequence: CSARIEREQYF. The chain links TRBV20-1 to TRBJ2-7; D is unresolved. Germline CDR1 is DFQATT and CDR2 is SNEGSKA (reference sequence). The CDR3 has 11 amino acids. Trimming stripped 2 bases from V and 7 bases from J, with 9 bases between.

The V gene is TRBV5-1, the J gene TRBJ2-3; D perhaps matches TRBD2 (6 bases). This CDR3 comprises 17 residues. Trimming cost V 7 bases and J 3 bases, with 24 bases left between them. Germline lookup yields CDR1 SGHRS and CDR2 YFSETQ. In DNA, the CDR3 is TGCGCCAGCCGCAGGCGGCGGGGCTCCCCAACAACAGATACGCAGTATTTT. Protein product: CASRRRRGSPTTDTQYF.

The chain recombines TRBV19 with TRBJ2-3, with TRBD1 matching 9 bases. The CDR3 length is 16 residues. The V segment lost 3 bases and the J segment 6 bases; nucleotides outside the gene matches: 10. Looked up from germline, CDR1 is LNHDA and CDR2 is SQIVND (reference sequence). The CDR3 DNA sequence: TGTGCCAGTAGTATGGACCGGACAGGGGTTCTCGATACGCAGTATTTT. Its translation is CASSMDRTGVLDTQYF.

The chain has TRBV5-1 and TRBJ2-7; 11 nucleotides agree with TRBD2. The CDR3 consists of 16 residues. The trim removed 0 bases at V and 0 bases at J, leaving 2 bases unmatched. Germline V lookup: CDR1 SGHRS, CDR2 YFSETQ. CDR3 nucleotide sequence: TGCGCCAGCAGCTTGGGGCTAGCGGGAGGCTCCTACGAGCAGTACTTC. Protein: CASSLGLAGGSYEQYF.

CDR3 loop: CSVDYYGYTF. For the CDR3, the DNA is TGCAGCGTTGACTACTATGGCTACACCTTC. The genes are TRBV29-1 and TRBJ1-2; D gene ambiguous. This CDR3 spans 10 amino acids. Trimming took off 3 bases at V and 3 bases at J, with 2 bases between the two ends. CDR1 is SQVTM and CDR2 is ANQGSEA in the germline V gene.

This clone was counted a few times. The rearrangement uses TRBV24-1 and TRBJ1-1, with 8 bases lining up with TRBD1. This CDR3 comprises 14 residues. The V gene's germline CDR1 is KGHDR and CDR2 SFDVKD. Germline trimming cut 3 bases from V and 9 bases from J; bases unmatched to any gene: 8. DNA of the CDR3: TGTGCCACCAGTGATACGCGACAGGGGAGGAAAGCTTTCTTT. As protein: CATSDTRQGRKAFF.

This sequence joins TRBV3-1 (or the pseudogene TRBV3-2) and TRBJ1-2; perhaps TRBD1 as D (5 bases). Germline V gene data show CDR1 as LGHDT and CDR2 as YNNKEL (reference sequence). This CDR3 has 15 residues. V lost 0 bases to trimming and J lost 4 bases, with 12 bases between them. CDR3 in amino acids: CASSQEGVRIYGYTF. Written as DNA, the CDR3 is TGTGCCAGCAGCCAAGAAGGGGTCCGCATCTATGGCTACACCTTC.